A single sample is the source of the 15 T cell receptor beta chains below, sequenced in a study of STAT3 mutations in large granular lymphocyte leukemia. The study, taken as a whole, reports: In T-cell large granular lymphocyte leukemia, about half of patients showed multiple immunodominant subclonotypes.

Data came from immunoSEQ multiplex PCR; TCRdb stores just in-frame clones and leaves some out. The table records 30,000 to 45,000 clones, 88% of them present only once. These receptors' targets are unknown. The sequencing sample was made of PBMCs. The receptors originated from a human donor with T large granular lymphocyte leukemia. Some clones in this sample may be carry-over from other donors' samples.

The chain couples TRBV2 to TRBJ1-1, with D perhaps matching TRBD1 (5 bases). From germline, CDR1 is SNHLY and CDR2 FYNNEI. Deletions cut 6 bases from V and 1 base from J, with 18 bases between. The CDR3 is 16 amino acids. Written as DNA, the CDR3 is TGTGCCAGCAGGACACTACGAGGGACCAAGAACACTGAAGCTTTCTTT. Its translation: CASRTLRGTKNTEAFF.

This clone was observed once. This chain uses TRBV5-1 with TRBJ2-5; D remains ambiguous. The CDR3 has 11 residues. V was trimmed by 4 bases and J by 3 bases, leaving 4 bases between them. Germline values: CDR1 SGHRS, CDR2 YFSETQ. For the CDR3, the DNA is TGCGCCAGCAGCACGGAAGAGACCCAGTACTTC. This encodes CASSTEETQYF.

This clone was observed a single time. The chain has TRBV5-1 and TRBJ1-3; D is uncertain. Germline-derived CDR1 and CDR2 are SGHRS and YFSETQ. V lost 5 bases and J lost 4, with 13 bases in between. CDR3 length: 14 residues. The CDR3 sequence: CASRPLLGGNTIYF. In DNA, the CDR3 is TGCGCCAGCAGGCCTCTCCTTGGAGGAAACACCATATATTTT.

The chain couples TRBV18 to TRBJ2-5; unclear D gene. Per the germline V gene, CDR1 is KGHSH and CDR2 is LQKENI. This CDR3 is built from 13 residues. The V end was cut by 4 bases, the J end by 5 bases, with 11 bases between. DNA of the CDR3: TGTGCCAGCTCACAACTCCCCGGGGAGACCCAGTACTTC. Protein sequence: CASSQLPGETQYF.

A note on this clone: A clone one base away is much larger, so this may be a read error. The V gene is TRBV7-6, the J gene TRBJ2-1; 11 positions agree with TRBD1. CDR3 length equals 15 residues. Germline loops: CDR1 SGHVS, CDR2 FNYEAQ. The trim removed 1 base at V and 4 bases at J, leaving 0 bases unmatched. The CDR3: CASSLGDRGYNEQFF. CDR3 in DNA: TGTGCCAGCAGCTTAGGGGACAGGGGGTACAATGAGCAGTTCTTC.

The gene calls are TRBV2 and TRBJ1-4; TRBD1 might be the D (5 bases). Germline CDR1 reads SNHLY; CDR2 reads FYNNEI. V was shortened by 2 bases and J by 0 bases, with 7 bases between the two germline ends. The CDR3 length is 15 residues. This CDR3 reads CASSEQGATNEKLFF. CDR3 DNA: TGTGCCAGCAGTGAACAGGGTGCAACTAATGAAAAACTGTTTTTT.

The chain carries TRBV28 and TRBJ1-2; D is undetermined. Germline CDR1 is MDHEN and CDR2 is SYDVKM. Trimming removed 1 base at V and 1 base at J, with 4 bases between. This CDR3 has 13 amino acids. CDR3 coding DNA: TGTGCCAGCAGTTTATCAGATAACTATGGCTACACCTTC. Translating it yields CASSLSDNYGYTF.

The chain employs TRBV29-1 and TRBJ2-7; tentatively, D is TRBD1 (5 bases). V lost 5 bases, J lost 4 bases, and 9 bases lay in between. Germline V gene sequence: CDR1 SQVTM, CDR2 ANQGSEA. The CDR3 totals 11 residues. The CDR3 region has the DNA TGCAGCGTTACACAGGAGTACGAGCAGTACGTC. This codes for CSVTQEYEQYV.

The CDR3, as DNA: TGTGCCAGCAGTTACTCGGGGACAGCAACTAATGAAAAACTGTTTTTT. Amino acid sequence: CASSYSGTATNEKLFF. The V call is TRBV6-6, the J call TRBJ1-4; 7 nucleotides match TRBD1. V was pared by 0 bases and J by 0 bases, with 1 base of the junction left unmatched. CDR1 is MNHNY, CDR2 SVGAGI, per germline (reference sequence). This CDR3 is 16 amino acids long.

The gene calls are TRBV5-1 and TRBJ1-2; 9 bases map to TRBD1. Trimming cost V 3 bases and J 4 bases; bases outside gene matches: 1. The CDR3 runs 13 residues. CDR1 is SGHRS, CDR2 YFSETQ, per germline. As DNA, the CDR3 is TGCGCCAGCAGCTCGGACAGGGGCTATGGCTACACCTTC. Translation gives CASSSDRGYGYTF.

The V call is TRBV29-1, the J call TRBJ2-2; possibly TRBD1 or TRBD2 for D (5 bases each). CDR1 and CDR2 (germline): SQVTM, ANQGSEA. The V and J ends lost 2 bases and 5 bases respectively, with 15 bases between them. There are 15 residues in the CDR3. The CDR3 DNA reads as TGCAGCGTTGAATGGGGGTCAGGGAAGACCGGGGAGCTGTTTTTT. This sequence encodes CSVEWGSGKTGELFF.

The chain uses TRBV7-9 and TRBJ1-2; no clear D. Germline CDR1 SEHNR, CDR2 FQNEAQ (reference sequence). This CDR3 is 14 amino acids long. The ends were cut back, 8 bases at V and 4 bases at J, with 17 bases in the middle. Here the CDR3 reads CASHTSGLSYGYTF. The CDR3 DNA reads TGTGCCAGCCATACGTCCGGGCTGAGCTATGGCTACACCTTC.

The V gene is TRBV5-6, the J gene TRBJ2-7, with 7 bases that match TRBD1. V gave up 4 bases and J gave up 6 bases; unmatched junction bases: 10. Looked up from germline, CDR1 is SGHDT and CDR2 is YYEEEE. The CDR3 contains 14 residues. The DNA of the CDR3 is TGTGCCAGCAGCCCGAGACAGGGCAGAGGCGAGCAGTACTTC. It yields the protein CASSPRQGRGEQYF.

The V gene is TRBV11-2, the J gene TRBJ2-7, with 7 positions matching TRBD1. J was trimmed by 8 bases and V by 5 bases; bases with no gene match: 9. Germline-derived CDR1 and CDR2 are SGHAT and FQNNGV. This CDR3 comprises 13 residues. The CDR3 here is CASSLTYRGQQYF. In DNA form, the CDR3 reads TGTGCCAGCAGCCTAACTTACAGGGGACAGCAGTACTTC.

This chain connects TRBV6-1 to TRBJ1-4, with D hard to call. Germline CDR1 is MNHNS and CDR2 is SASEGT. The length of the CDR3 is 12 residues. V shed 6 bases and J shed 8 bases, with 10 bases lying between them. The CDR3 DNA reads as TGTGCCAGCAGAGAACCGTGGGAAAAACTGTTTTTT. It specifies CASREPWEKLFF.